Listed below are T cell receptor beta chains from one sample, sequenced in a study of regulatory T cells in long-lasting Graves disease. MiXCR was run by TCRdb on the multiplex PCR reads, yielding one entry per CDR3 protein. The sample has about 240,000 distinct CDR3 sequences, just over 20% seen once. Sequencing was performed on peripheral blood mononuclear cells (PBMCs), taken at new diagnosis, from a patient treated with antithyroid drugs. The receptors stem from a female donor with Graves disease. Each CDR3 is given with its conserved first and last residue. Fields, in order: J gene, V gene, clone size, D gene, CDR3 DNA, CDR3 protein. D genes are given only for firm matches. Size values are once, few and many counts, or a class for expanded clones, and some rows have none.

>TRBJ1-5|TRBV20-1|many|.
TGCAGTGCTAGACAGCCGTATAGCAATCAGCCCCAGCATTTT
CSARQPYSNQPQHF
>TRBJ1-1|TRBV7-6|few|.
TGTGCCAGCAGCTTGGGGACGGTGGTTGAAGCTTTCTTT
CASSLGTVVEAFF
>TRBJ2-1|TRBV29-1|many|TRBD2
TGCAGCGCCGGCGGACTAGCGGGAGGCCGTCCCCATGAGCAGTTCTTC
CSAGGLAGGRPHEQFF
>TRBJ2-3|TRBV24-1|many|.
TGTGCCACCAGTGATCGGACGGGATTTGGGGGAGATACGCAGTATTTT
CATSDRTGFGGDTQYF
>TRBJ2-2|TRBV19|.|.
TGTGCCAGTAGTATGTCGGGAAGTCCCGGGGAGCTGTTTTTT
CASSMSGSPGELFF
>TRBJ2-3|TRBV7-2|many|.
TGTGCCAGCAGCTATATAGCGGATACGCAGTATTTT
CASSYIADTQYF
>TRBJ2-2|TRBV11-1|.|.
TGCGCCAGCAGCTTGGAGGCAGGGAGGACGGCCGGGGAGCTGTTTTTT
CASSLEAGRTAGELFF
>TRBJ2-2|TRBV20-1|.|TRBD1
TGCAGTGCTCCTTCCGGGACAGGAAACACCGGGGAGCTGTTTTTT
CSAPSGTGNTGELFF
>TRBJ1-2|TRBV20-1|.|.
TGCAGTGCAGTGACCGGGACGGATAACTATGGCTACACCTTC
CSAVTGTDNYGYTF
>TRBJ2-6|TRBV10-3|many|TRBD1
TGTGCCATCAGTGAGCAGAGACAGGGAGTTTCTGGGGCCAACGTCCTGACTTTC
CAISEQRQGVSGANVLTF
>TRBJ2-5|TRBV7-3|many|TRBD1
TGTGCCAGCAGCTTCCAGGGGGCCCCTCAAGAGACCCAGTACTTC
CASSFQGAPQETQYF
>TRBJ2-7|TRBV6-2/TRBV6-3|many|.
TGTGCCAGCAGTTATATAGGCAGGGGAGGCGAGCAGTACTTC
CASSYIGRGGEQYF
>TRBJ2-7|TRBV11-2|once|TRBD2
TGTGCCAGCAGCCAAGAATTGAGCGGGAGTGGCTACGAGCAGTACTTC
CASSQELSGSGYEQYF
>TRBJ2-3|TRBV6-2/TRBV6-3|.|.
TGTGCCAGCAGGAGCGGCGGGATGGTAACAGATACGCAGTATTTT
CASRSGGMVTDTQYF
>TRBJ1-1|TRBV9|many|.
TGTGCCAGCGGGAGAGGGGAGGGCACTGAAGCTTTCTTT
CASGRGEGTEAFF
>TRBJ1-1|TRBV3-1|many|TRBD1
TGTGCCAGCAGCCAAGAAGAGGGGGCTTGGTCTGAAGCTTTCTTT
CASSQEEGAWSEAFF
>TRBJ2-7|TRBV10-3|many|TRBD2
TGTGCCATGGGGGCGGGGGGGCCTGAGGACGAGCAGTACTTC
CAMGAGGPEDEQYF
>TRBJ1-1|TRBV29-1|many|.
TGCAGCGTTACGACAGCGCGCACTGAAGCTTTCTTT
CSVTTARTEAFF
>TRBJ2-5|TRBV20-1|.|TRBD2
TGCAGTGCTAGGGGTAGCGGGATGTTGGAGACCCAGTACTTC
CSARGSGMLETQYF
>TRBJ2-5|TRBV24-1|.|.
TGTGCCACCAGTGATGGCGGAGGGTGGGGGAAGACCCAGTACTTC
CATSDGGGWGKTQYF
>TRBJ1-1|TRBV15|many|.
TGTGCCACCAGCTTCTCCCGGGGGAACACTGAAGCTTTCTTT
CATSFSRGNTEAFF
>TRBJ1-1|TRBV7-9|.|.
TGTGCCAGCAACTTCGTATCGGGAACTGAAGCTTTCTTT
CASNFVSGTEAFF
>TRBJ2-6|TRBV6-5|.|TRBD2
TGTGCCAGCAGTTACCGAGGACTAGCCCCCTCTGGGGCCAACGTCCTGACTTTC
CASSYRGLAPSGANVLTF
>TRBJ1-5|TRBV14|many|.
TGTGCCAGCAGCCAAGGGACTGGGAGCAATCAGCCCCAGCATTTT
CASSQGTGSNQPQHF
>TRBJ2-7|TRBV5-5|many|.
TGTGCCAGCAGCTTGCAGGGCACCGGGTCCTACGAGCAGTACTTC
CASSLQGTGSYEQYF
>TRBJ2-7|TRBV5-6|.|TRBD2
TGTGCCAGCAGCTGGACTAGCTCCTACGAGCAGTACTTC
CASSWTSSYEQYF
>TRBJ2-7|TRBV5-1|many|TRBD1
TGCGCCAGCAGGGGCATCGGGACAGGGGATCTCGAGATCAAGTACTTC
CASRGIGTGDLEIKYF
>TRBJ1-1|TRBV5-5|many|TRBD1
TGTGCCAGCAGCACCCGACAGGGCGAGAACACTGAAGCTTTCTTT
CASSTRQGENTEAFF
>TRBJ2-5|TRBV4-1|few|.
TGCGCCAGCGGGACTGAGTACCAAGAGACCCAGTACTTC
CASGTEYQETQYF
>TRBJ2-5|TRBV20-1|many|TRBD2
TGCAGTGCTAGATCGACTAGCGCTGGCAACCAAGAGACCCAGTACTTC
CSARSTSAGNQETQYF
>TRBJ1-6|TRBV5-5|many|.
TGTGCCAGCAGCTTGGGGTCGGGTGACAATTCACCCCTCCACTTT
CASSLGSGDNSPLHF
>TRBJ1-1|TRBV7-3|many|.
TGTGCCAGCAGCTTACGCCGGGGGGCGGAAACTGAAGCTTTCTTT
CASSLRRGAETEAFF
>TRBJ2-1|TRBV24-1|few|TRBD1
TGTGCCACCAGTGATCGTGGACAGGGGGCCAATGAGCAGTTCTTC
CATSDRGQGANEQFF
>TRBJ2-7|TRBV7-2|many|.
TGTGCCAGCAGCTTAGGCAGGGTCGCCTACGAGCAGTACTTC
CASSLGRVAYEQYF
>TRBJ1-6|TRBV20-1|.|TRBD1
TGCAGTGCTAGGGGACAGGGGATGTATTCACCCCTCCACTTT
CSARGQGMYSPLHF
>TRBJ2-5|TRBV12-3/TRBV12-4|many|TRBD1
TGTGCCAGCACCAACAGACGGTTAGACAGGGGGCAAGAGACCCAGTACTTC
CASTNRRLDRGQETQYF
>TRBJ2-1|TRBV20-1|few|.
TGCAGTGCTCCAAGCCGCACGGGGGTCTCCTACAATGAGCAGTTCTTC
CSAPSRTGVSYNEQFF
>TRBJ2-1|TRBV28|.|TRBD2
TGTGCCAGCAGTTTTCGGACTAGCGGGTTAGGTGAGCAGTTCTTC
CASSFRTSGLGEQFF
>TRBJ2-7|TRBV20-1|many|.
TGCAGTGCTTTTCCGACTTACTCCTACGAGCAGTACTTC
CSAFPTYSYEQYF
>TRBJ2-7|TRBV9|many|TRBD1
TGCGCCAGCAGCGTGGGACAGGGGATTTCCTACGAGCAGTACTTC
CASSVGQGISYEQYF
>TRBJ2-3|TRBV3-1|.|TRBD2
TGTGCCAGCAGCCAAGGCCCTAGCGGGGGGGGTGCAGATACGCAGTATTTT
CASSQGPSGGGADTQYF
>TRBJ1-1|TRBV6-4|many|.
TGTGCCAGCAGTGCGTCGTGGGGCACTGAAGCTTTCTTT
CASSASWGTEAFF
>TRBJ2-1|TRBV4-2|.|.
TGTGCCAGCAGCCAAGAAAGGCTAGCGTATGAGCAGTTCTTC
CASSQERLAYEQFF
>TRBJ2-7|TRBV11-2|many|TRBD2
TGTGCCAGCAGCTTAACTAGCGGGGGGGCCTCATGGATGGACGAGCAGTACTTC
CASSLTSGGASWMDEQYF
>TRBJ2-3|TRBV2|once|.
TGTGCCAGCTCGGACAAAACCAGCACAGATACGCAGTATTTT
CASSDKTSTDTQYF
>TRBJ2-3|TRBV2|many|.
TGTGCCAGCAAGTTTCGGGAGAGTTCAGATACGCAGTATTTT
CASKFRESSDTQYF
>TRBJ2-1|TRBV20-1|.|TRBD2
TGCAGTGCCCCGACTAGCGGGAGGGTCGTGAATGAGCAGTTCTTC
CSAPTSGRVVNEQFF
>TRBJ2-7|TRBV6-2/TRBV6-3|few|.
TGTGCCAGCAGGGGTCGCGGCTACGAGCAGTACTTC
CASRGRGYEQYF